This is a list of T cell receptor beta chains from one sample in a study of cytomegalovirus exposure and HLA in healthy donors. Measured with immunoSEQ multiplex PCR; TCRdb has only the in-frame clones, and not every one. The sample lists roughly 98,000 clones; approximately 76% were seen once. The specimen sequenced was PBMCs. The source is a man in his forties or fifties in good health and CMV-seronegative. The CDR3 runs from the conserved cysteine through the conserved F or W. The D gene is left open where the match is weak. The size of a clone is reported for some rows only, either as once, few or many, or as a class for expanded clones.

D	size	J	V	CDR3	DNA
NA	NA	TRBJ2-5	TRBV14	CASSQVNSVSETQYF	TGTGCCAGCAGCCAAGTAAACAGTGTATCGGAGACCCAGTACTTC
TRBD1	NA	TRBJ1-1	TRBV28	CASSLNRGYTEAFF	TGTGCCAGCAGTTTGAACAGGGGATACACTGAAGCTTTCTTT
TRBD1	NA	TRBJ2-4	TRBV7-2	CASSVQGVSIQYF	TGTGCCAGCAGCGTACAGGGGGTGAGCATTCAGTACTTC
TRBD1	NA	TRBJ2-6	TRBV7-9	CASRRQGLGANVLTF	TGTGCCAGCAGACGACAGGGGCTCGGGGCCAACGTCCTGACTTTC
TRBD1	NA	TRBJ1-2	TRBV10-3	CATMGQKSNYGYTF	TGTGCCACGATGGGACAGAAGAGTAACTATGGCTACACCTTC
TRBD2	NA	TRBJ2-3	TRBV5-1	CASSGPGSSGTLDTQYF	TGCGCCAGCAGCGGCCCCGGGTCTAGCGGGACCCTCGATACGCAGTATTTT
TRBD1	few	TRBJ2-7	TRBV30	CAWSVHRDRSYEQYF	TGTGCCTGGAGTGTTCACCGGGACAGATCCTACGAGCAGTACTTC
TRBD1	NA	TRBJ2-5	TRBV5-1	CASSSQTGAGETQYF	TGCGCCAGCAGCTCACAGACAGGGGCGGGGGAGACCCAGTACTTC
TRBD1	few	TRBJ2-3	TRBV29-1	CSVEPGRGDTQYF	TGCAGCGTTGAACCCGGCAGGGGGGATACGCAGTATTTT
TRBD1	NA	TRBJ1-1	TRBV4-1	CASSAGGALNTEAFF	TGCGCCAGCAGCGCAGGGGGCGCCTTGAACACTGAAGCTTTCTTT
NA	once	TRBJ1-2	TRBV27	CASSLTAAYGYTF	TGTGCCAGCAGTTTGACAGCTGCCTATGGCTACACCTTC
NA	NA	TRBJ1-1	TRBV19	CASSIAGVAMAFF	TGTGCCAGTAGTATAGCGGGTGTCGCAATGGCTTTCTTT
TRBD1	NA	TRBJ2-7	TRBV6-5	CASSYLQGFPYEQYF	TGTGCCAGCAGTTACCTACAGGGGTTCCCTTACGAGCAGTACTTC
TRBD2	NA	TRBJ2-7	TRBV7-8	CASSLTGTSGSSDF	TGTGCCAGCAGCCTCACAGGGACTAGCGGGAGTTCGGACTTC
NA	few	TRBJ2-7	TRBV9	CASSVGGPYEPYEQYF	TGTGCCAGCAGCGTAGGAGGTCCCTACGAACCCTACGAGCAGTACTTC
NA	NA	TRBJ1-4	TRBV5-4	CASSASGSGEKLFF	TGTGCCAGCAGCGCCTCCGGGTCCGGGGAAAAACTGTTTTTT
NA	NA	TRBJ2-1	TRBV9	CASSVVAGYSQDNEQFF	TGTGCCAGCAGCGTAGTTGCAGGATACTCACAGGACAATGAGCAGTTCTTC
NA	NA	TRBJ2-5	TRBV2	CASSGQGSRETQYF	TGTGCCAGCAGTGGGCAGGGCTCCAGGGAGACCCAGTACTTC
TRBD1	few	TRBJ1-3	TRBV7-9	CASSYTGGGNTIYF	TGTGCCAGCAGCTACACAGGGGGTGGAAACACCATATATTTT
NA	NA	TRBJ1-4	TRBV7-6	CASSLDIGEKLFF	TGTGCCAGCAGCCTTGACATCGGTGAAAAACTGTTTTTT
TRBD2	NA	TRBJ2-5	TRBV11-2	CASSLDSSGAFQQETQYF	TGTGCCAGCAGCTTAGATTCTAGCGGGGCGTTTCAACAAGAGACCCAGTACTTC
NA	NA	TRBJ1-3	TRBV27	CASSLSRGRNTIYF	TGTGCCAGCAGTTTATCGCGGGGGAGAAACACCATATATTTT
TRBD1	NA	TRBJ1-4	TRBV2	CASSYDRGWEKLFF	TGTGCCAGCAGTTATGACAGGGGTTGGGAAAAACTGTTTTTT
NA	NA	TRBJ2-1	TRBV9	CASSVGLSNEQFF	TGTGCCAGCAGCGTAGGCCTATCAAATGAGCAGTTCTTC
TRBD2	NA	TRBJ2-3	TRBV28	CASSLVRLAGGRDTQYF	TGTGCCAGCAGTTTAGTAAGACTAGCGGGAGGTAGAGATACGCAGTATTTT
TRBD1	NA	TRBJ1-2	TRBV28	CASRRIRDRGTTYGYTF	TGTGCCAGCAGGAGAATTCGGGACAGGGGAACCACTTATGGCTACACCTTC
NA	NA	TRBJ1-4	TRBV7-9	CASSSDSSTNEKLFF	TGTGCCAGCAGCTCGGACAGTTCAACTAATGAAAAACTGTTTTTT
NA	NA	TRBJ2-7	TRBV30	CAWTRGGAFFSYEQYF	TGTGCCTGGACTAGGGGGGGGGCGTTCTTCTCCTACGAGCAGTACTTC
TRBD1	few	TRBJ1-1	TRBV5-1	CASSRGQGRDTEAFF	TGCGCCAGCAGCAGGGGACAGGGGAGGGACACTGAAGCTTTCTTT
TRBD1	NA	TRBJ1-5	TRBV2	CASRGTVNNQPQHF	TGTGCCAGCAGGGGGACAGTCAACAATCAGCCCCAGCATTTT
NA	NA	TRBJ1-1	TRBV23-1	CASSQSLEGIEAFF	TGCGCCAGCAGTCAATCTTTGGAGGGGATTGAAGCTTTCTTT
TRBD1	NA	TRBJ1-2	TRBV7-2	CASSQTGAGGYTF	TGTGCCAGCAGCCAAACAGGGGCGGGTGGCTACACCTTC
TRBD2	NA	TRBJ2-1	TRBV2	CASTGSGGEKEQFF	TGTGCCAGCACCGGGAGCGGGGGGGAGAAGGAGCAGTTCTTC
TRBD1	NA	TRBJ2-1	TRBV28	CASSWGSGQYNEQFF	TGTGCCAGCAGTTGGGGCTCGGGACAGTACAATGAGCAGTTCTTC
TRBD2	NA	TRBJ2-1	TRBV7-9	CASSLSSAGGYNEQFF	TGTGCCAGCAGCTTAAGCTCCGCGGGGGGATACAATGAGCAGTTCTTC
TRBD2	NA	TRBJ2-1	TRBV6-1	CASYSPGRRGNEQFF	TGTGCCAGCTATTCCCCAGGGCGGCGGGGGAATGAGCAGTTCTTC
NA	few	TRBJ2-7	TRBV6-6	CASSYPLGTPTYEQYF	TGTGCCAGCAGTTATCCCCTCGGGACTCCTACCTACGAGCAGTACTTC
NA	NA	TRBJ2-7	TRBV4-1	CASSHKGGSSYEQYF	TGCGCCAGCAGCCACAAAGGAGGATCATCCTACGAGCAGTACTTC
NA	few	TRBJ1-4	TRBV27	CASSKGVHLEKLFF	TGTGCCAGCAGTAAGGGAGTTCACCTCGAAAAACTGTTTTTT
TRBD2	NA	TRBJ2-7	TRBV4-3	CASSHGLAGASYEQYF	TGCGCCAGCAGCCACGGACTAGCGGGAGCGTCTTACGAGCAGTACTTC
NA	NA	TRBJ2-1	TRBV9	CASSVEVRGNEQFF	TGTGCCAGCAGCGTAGAAGTAAGGGGGAATGAGCAGTTCTTC
NA	few	TRBJ2-1	TRBV6-6	CASSRLPGLKDEQFF	TGTGCCAGCAGCCGACTCCCGGGTCTTAAAGATGAGCAGTTCTTC
TRBD1	NA	TRBJ2-4	TRBV6-5	CASSLDRSAKNIQYF	TGTGCCAGCAGTTTGGACAGGTCGGCCAAAAACATTCAGTACTTC
TRBD2	NA	TRBJ2-3	TRBV27	CASSFGLAGGSTDTQYF	TGTGCCAGCAGTTTCGGACTAGCGGGGGGAAGCACAGATACGCAGTATTTT
NA	NA	TRBJ2-3	TRBV11-3	CASSSGSINTQYF	TGTGCCAGCAGCAGTGGGAGTATAAATACGCAGTATTTT
TRBD2	NA	TRBJ2-3	TRBV28	CASSLSSGRKDTQYF	TGTGCCAGCAGTTTGAGCAGCGGGAGGAAGGATACGCAGTATTTT
NA	NA	TRBJ2-7	TRBV28	CASRSGVSGSYEQYF	TGTGCCAGCAGGTCGGGGGTGTCAGGGTCCTACGAGCAGTACTTC
NA	NA	TRBJ2-7	TRBV6-5	CASSYSRRTPYEQYF	TGTGCCAGCAGTTACTCACGACGGACTCCCTACGAGCAGTACTTC
TRBD1	NA	TRBJ2-2	TRBV5-5	CASNLAGGWNTGELFF	TGTGCCAGCAACCTAGCAGGGGGCTGGAACACCGGGGAGCTGTTTTTT
TRBD2	NA	TRBJ2-5	TRBV15	CATSRGGAGGGEQYF	TGTGCCACCAGCAGGGGGGGAGCGGGAGGAGGAGAGCAGTACTTC
NA	NA	TRBJ2-6	TRBV5-1	CASSTGASGANVLTF	TGCGCCAGCAGCACAGGAGCGTCTGGGGCCAACGTCCTGACTTTC
NA	NA	TRBJ1-5	TRBV6-1	CASGWGLNQPQHF	TGTGCCAGCGGCTGGGGACTTAATCAGCCCCAGCATTTT
NA	NA	TRBJ1-3	TRBV11-2	CASSLLVGVSGNTIYF	TGTGCCAGCAGCTTATTGGTCGGGGTCTCAGGAAACACCATATATTTT
TRBD2	NA	TRBJ2-5	TRBV7-2	CASSLEGPSGPEGTQYF	TGTGCCAGCAGCTTAGAAGGGCCTAGCGGGCCGGAGGGGACCCAGTACTTC
TRBD2	once	TRBJ2-1	TRBV19	CASSTVRAGGAYNEQFF	TGTGCCAGTAGCACTGTTCGAGCGGGAGGGGCCTACAATGAGCAGTTCTTC
TRBD2	NA	TRBJ2-1	TRBV27	CASSLMGGGRDEQFF	TGTGCCAGCAGCCTTATGGGGGGGGGAAGGGATGAGCAGTTCTTC
TRBD2	NA	TRBJ2-4	TRBV28	CASTAGVKNIQYF	TGTGCCAGCACAGCGGGAGTGAAAAACATTCAGTACTTC
NA	NA	TRBJ2-5	TRBV2	CAIPGLPAEETQYF	TGTGCCATACCGGGACTGCCGGCGGAAGAGACCCAGTACTTC
TRBD1	NA	TRBJ1-2	TRBV28	CASSQGARGYTF	TGTGCCAGCAGTCAGGGGGCTAGGGGCTACACCTTC